This T cell receptor beta chain originates from a study of cytomegalovirus exposure and HLA in healthy donors. It was with 60 Vbeta and 13 Jbeta primers that the PCR ran. Some clones are missing from TCRdb's copy, which holds only in-frame ones; the method was immunoSEQ multiplex PCR. Of approximately 220,000 clones detected, approximately 78% appear once; the ten largest clones hold around 2.8%. Whole-study findings and limits: A later analysis, which compared TCR beta chains of equal frequency, found the HLA-associated ones more clonally expanded. The study designated roughly 150 TCR beta chains cytomegalovirus-associated.

At collection, donors were nominally healthy, but unrecorded immune exposures were probable. Note on this clone: Its cognate antigen is unknown.

Sequenced material: PBMCs. This clonotype was sampled from a man aged 25-45 years in good health and CMV-seronegative.

The CDR3 DNA reads TGCGCCAGCAGCCAAGATACAGGGACCGGTAATTCACCCCTCCACTTT. This encodes CASSQDTGTGNSPLHF. This chain connects TRBV4-3 to TRBJ1-6; possible D gene TRBD1, 6 bases. Germline CDR1 and CDR2: LGHNA and YSLEER. V was shortened by 0 bases and J by 6 bases, with 12 bases between the two germline ends. The CDR3 consists of 16 residues.